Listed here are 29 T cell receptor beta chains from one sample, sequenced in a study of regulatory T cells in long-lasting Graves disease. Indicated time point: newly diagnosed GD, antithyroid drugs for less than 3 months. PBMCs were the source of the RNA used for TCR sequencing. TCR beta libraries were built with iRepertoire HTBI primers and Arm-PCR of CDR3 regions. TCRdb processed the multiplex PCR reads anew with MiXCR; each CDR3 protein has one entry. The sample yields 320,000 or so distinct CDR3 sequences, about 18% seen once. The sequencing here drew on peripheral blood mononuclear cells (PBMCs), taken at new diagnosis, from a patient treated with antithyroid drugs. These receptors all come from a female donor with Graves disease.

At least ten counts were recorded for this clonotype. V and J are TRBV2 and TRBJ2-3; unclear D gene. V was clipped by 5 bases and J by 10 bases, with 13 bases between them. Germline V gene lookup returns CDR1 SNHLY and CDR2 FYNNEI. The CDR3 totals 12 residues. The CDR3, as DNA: TGTGCCAGCAGTTATGACGCCGTGGCGCAGTATTTT. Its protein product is CASSYDAVAQYF.

In DNA form, the CDR3 reads TGTGCCAGTAGGGCCCAAGCGGGACCAGCGTTCTTC. Its protein product is CASRAQAGPAFF. The chain has TRBV19 and TRBJ2-1; TRBD2 matches at 7 bases. CDR1 is LNHDA, CDR2 SQIVND, per germline (reference sequence). The CDR3 is 12 amino acids. With V trimmed by 6 bases and J by 15 bases, 11 bases remained unmatched. The full variable domain, completed using reference TRBV19 and TRBJ2-1, is DGGITQSPKYLFRKEGQNVTLSCEQNLNHDAMYWYRQDPGQGLRLIYYSQIVNDFQKGDIAEGYSVSREKKESFPLTVTSAQKNPTAFYLCASRAQAGPAFFGPGTRLTVL.

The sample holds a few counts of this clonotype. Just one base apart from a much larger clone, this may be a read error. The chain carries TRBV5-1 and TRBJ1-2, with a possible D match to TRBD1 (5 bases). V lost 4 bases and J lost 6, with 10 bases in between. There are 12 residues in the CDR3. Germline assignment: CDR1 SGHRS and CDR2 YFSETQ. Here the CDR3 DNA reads TGCGCCAGCAGCCCGGGACGGCATGGCTACACCTTC. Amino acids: CASSPGRHGYTF. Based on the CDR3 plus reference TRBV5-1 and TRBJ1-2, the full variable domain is KAGVTQTPRYLIKTRGQQVTLSCSPISGHRSVSWYQQTPGQGLQFLFEYFSETQRNKGNFPGRFSGRQFSNSRSEMNVSTLELGDSALYLCASSPGRHGYTFGSGTRLTVV.

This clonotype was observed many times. The CDR3 here is CASSFLPLTGATNEKLFF. In DNA form, the CDR3 reads TGCGCCAGCAGCTTTCTTCCTTTGACAGGGGCAACTAATGAAAAACTGTTTTTT. This chain links TRBV4-1 with TRBJ1-4; 8 bases align to TRBD1. There are 18 residues in the CDR3. V lost 5 bases, J lost 0 bases, and 11 bases stayed unmatched. Per germline, CDR1 MGHRA and CDR2 YSYEKL.

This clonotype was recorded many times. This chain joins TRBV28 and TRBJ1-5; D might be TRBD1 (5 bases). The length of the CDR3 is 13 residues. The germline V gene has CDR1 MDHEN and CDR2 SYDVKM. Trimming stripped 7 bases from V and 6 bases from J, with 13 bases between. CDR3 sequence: CASTPGQIQPQHF. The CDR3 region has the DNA TGTGCCAGCACCCCGGGGCAGATTCAGCCCCAGCATTTT.

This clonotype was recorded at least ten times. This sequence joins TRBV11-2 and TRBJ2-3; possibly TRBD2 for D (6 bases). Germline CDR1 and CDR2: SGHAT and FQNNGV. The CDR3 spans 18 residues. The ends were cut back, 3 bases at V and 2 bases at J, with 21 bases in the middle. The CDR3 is CASSFSGPRSGNTDTQYF. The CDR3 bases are TGTGCCAGCAGCTTTTCCGGTCCACGTAGCGGAAACACAGATACGCAGTATTTT.

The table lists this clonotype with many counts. As DNA, the CDR3 is TGCAGTGCTAGAGTCCCGACAGGAGATGGCTACACCTTC. This sequence encodes CSARVPTGDGYTF. The chain carries TRBV20-1 and TRBJ1-2, with TRBD1 as a possible D gene (6 bases). This CDR3 has 13 amino acids. Germline V gene data show CDR1 as DFQATT and CDR2 as SNEGSKA (reference sequence). V was clipped by 1 base and J by 6 bases, with 12 bases between them.

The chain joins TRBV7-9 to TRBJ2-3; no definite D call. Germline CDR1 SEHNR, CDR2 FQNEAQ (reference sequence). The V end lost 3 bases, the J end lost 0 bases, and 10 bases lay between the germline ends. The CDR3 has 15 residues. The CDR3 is CASSLSLTSTDTQYF. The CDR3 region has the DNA TGTGCCAGCAGCTTGTCTCTTACTAGCACAGATACGCAGTATTTT.

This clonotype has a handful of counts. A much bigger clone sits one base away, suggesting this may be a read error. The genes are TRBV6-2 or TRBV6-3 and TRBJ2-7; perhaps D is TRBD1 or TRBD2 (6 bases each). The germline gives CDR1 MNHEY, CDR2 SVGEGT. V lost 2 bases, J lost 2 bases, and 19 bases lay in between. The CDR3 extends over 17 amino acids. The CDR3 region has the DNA TGTGCCAGCAGTTACATCGGGGGCGGGATTGGCCCCTACGAGCAGTACTTC. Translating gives CASSYIGGGIGPYEQYF.

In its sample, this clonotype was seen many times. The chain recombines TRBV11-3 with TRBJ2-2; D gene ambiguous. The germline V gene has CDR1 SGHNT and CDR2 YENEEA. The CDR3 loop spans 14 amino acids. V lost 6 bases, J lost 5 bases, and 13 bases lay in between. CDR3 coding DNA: TGTGCCAGCAGGTCCGGTCCGGGTACCGGGGAGCTGTTTTTT. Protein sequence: CASRSGPGTGELFF.

The CDR3 loop is CSVDRSDSYEQYF. CDR3 DNA sequence: TGCAGCGTTGATCGTAGCGACTCCTACGAGCAGTACTTC. The rearrangement uses TRBV29-1 and TRBJ2-7; a possible D gene is TRBD2 (5 bases). Trimming cost V 3 bases and J 0 bases, with 9 bases left between them. This CDR3 contains 13 residues. Germline-derived CDR1 and CDR2 are SQVTM and ANQGSEA.

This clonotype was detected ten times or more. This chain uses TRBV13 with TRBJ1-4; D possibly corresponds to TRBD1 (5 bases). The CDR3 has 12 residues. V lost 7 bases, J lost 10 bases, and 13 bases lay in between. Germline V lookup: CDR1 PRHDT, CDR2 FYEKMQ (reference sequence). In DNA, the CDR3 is TGTGCCAGCAAGGAAGGGGTTGGAAAACTGTTTTTT. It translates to CASKEGVGKLFF.

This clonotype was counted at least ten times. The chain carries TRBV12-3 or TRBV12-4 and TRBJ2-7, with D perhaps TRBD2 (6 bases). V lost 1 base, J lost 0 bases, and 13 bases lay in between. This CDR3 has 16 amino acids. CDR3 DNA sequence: TGTGCCAGCAGTTTAGAAGCTAGCGCCCCCTCCTACGAGCAGTACTTC. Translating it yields CASSLEASAPSYEQYF.

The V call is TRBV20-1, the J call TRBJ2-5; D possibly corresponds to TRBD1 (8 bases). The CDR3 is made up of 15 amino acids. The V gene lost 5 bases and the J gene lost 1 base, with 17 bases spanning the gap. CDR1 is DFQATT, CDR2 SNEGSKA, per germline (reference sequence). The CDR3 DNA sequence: TGCAGTGCTCACTCGTACAGGGGGGGCCAAGAGACCCAGTACTTC. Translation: CSAHSYRGGQETQYF.

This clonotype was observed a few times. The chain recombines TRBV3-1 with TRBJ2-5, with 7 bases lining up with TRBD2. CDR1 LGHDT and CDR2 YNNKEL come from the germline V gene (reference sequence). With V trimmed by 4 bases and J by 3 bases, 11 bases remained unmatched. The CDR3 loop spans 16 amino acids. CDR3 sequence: CASSPRGSPVKETQYF. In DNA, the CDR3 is TGTGCCAGCAGCCCCCGCGGGAGCCCCGTCAAAGAGACCCAGTACTTC.

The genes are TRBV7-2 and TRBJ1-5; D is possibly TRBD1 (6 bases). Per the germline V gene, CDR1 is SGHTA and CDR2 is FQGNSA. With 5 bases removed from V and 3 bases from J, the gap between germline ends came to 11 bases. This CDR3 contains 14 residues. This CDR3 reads CASSLDRYNQPQHF. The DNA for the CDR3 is TGTGCCAGCAGCCTAGACAGGTACAATCAGCCCCAGCATTTT.

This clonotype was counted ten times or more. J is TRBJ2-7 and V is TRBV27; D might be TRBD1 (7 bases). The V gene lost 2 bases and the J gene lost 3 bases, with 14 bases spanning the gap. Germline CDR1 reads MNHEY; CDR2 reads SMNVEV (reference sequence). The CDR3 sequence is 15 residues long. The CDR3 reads CASSLSQGGVYEQYF. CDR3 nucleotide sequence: TGTGCCAGCAGTTTAAGCCAGGGGGGCGTCTACGAGCAGTACTTC.

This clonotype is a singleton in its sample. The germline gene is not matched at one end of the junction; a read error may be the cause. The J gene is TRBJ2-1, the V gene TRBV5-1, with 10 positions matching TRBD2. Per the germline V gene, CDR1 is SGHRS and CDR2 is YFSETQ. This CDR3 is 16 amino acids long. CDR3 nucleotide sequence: TGTGCCAGCAGCTTACTAGGGCTAGCGGGAGTCCATGAGCAGTTCTTC. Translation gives CASSLLGLAGVHEQFF.

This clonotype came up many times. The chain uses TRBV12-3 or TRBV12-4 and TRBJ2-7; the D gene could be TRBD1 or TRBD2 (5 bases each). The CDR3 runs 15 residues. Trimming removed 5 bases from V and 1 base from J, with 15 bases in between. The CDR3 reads CASSPAQDLSYEQYF. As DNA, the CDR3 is TGTGCCAGCAGTCCTGCACAGGACTTATCCTACGAGCAGTACTTC.

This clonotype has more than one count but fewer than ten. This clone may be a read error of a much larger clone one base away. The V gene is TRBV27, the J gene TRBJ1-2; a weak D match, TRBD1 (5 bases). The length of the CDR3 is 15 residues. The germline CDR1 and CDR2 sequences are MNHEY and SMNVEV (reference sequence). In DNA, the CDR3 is TGTGCCAACAGTCCCCTGGGGGTTTCCAACTATGGCTACACCTTC. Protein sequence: CANSPLGVSNYGYTF.

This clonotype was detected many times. The chain's CDR3 is CATKGGETQYF. The CDR3 coding sequence is TGTGCCACTAAGGGAGGGGAGACCCAGTACTTC. V and J are TRBV24-1 and TRBJ2-5; TRBD2 agrees at 7 bases. Germline V lookup: CDR1 KGHDR, CDR2 SFDVKD. The CDR3 spans 11 residues. V lost 10 bases, J lost 5 bases, and 3 bases stayed unmatched.

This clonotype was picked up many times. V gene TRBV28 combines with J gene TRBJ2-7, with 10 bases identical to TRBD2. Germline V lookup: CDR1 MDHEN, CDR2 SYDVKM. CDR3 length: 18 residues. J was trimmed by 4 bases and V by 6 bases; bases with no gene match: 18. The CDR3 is CASSQAASGRSVWYEQYF. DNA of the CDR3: TGTGCCAGCAGCCAAGCCGCTAGCGGGAGATCTGTGTGGTACGAGCAGTACTTC.

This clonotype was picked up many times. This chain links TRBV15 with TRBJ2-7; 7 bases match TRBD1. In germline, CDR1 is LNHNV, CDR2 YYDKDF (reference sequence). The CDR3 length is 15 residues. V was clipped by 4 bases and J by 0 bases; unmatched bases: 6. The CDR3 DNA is TGTGCCACCAGCATGAGGGACAGCTTCTCCTACGAGCAGTACTTC. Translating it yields CATSMRDSFSYEQYF.

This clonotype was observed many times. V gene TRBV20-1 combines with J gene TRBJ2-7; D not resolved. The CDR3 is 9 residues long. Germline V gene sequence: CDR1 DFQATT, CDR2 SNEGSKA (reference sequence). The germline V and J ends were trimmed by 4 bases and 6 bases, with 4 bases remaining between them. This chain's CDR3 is CSAMVEQYF. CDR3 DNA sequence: TGCAGTGCTATGGTCGAGCAGTACTTC.

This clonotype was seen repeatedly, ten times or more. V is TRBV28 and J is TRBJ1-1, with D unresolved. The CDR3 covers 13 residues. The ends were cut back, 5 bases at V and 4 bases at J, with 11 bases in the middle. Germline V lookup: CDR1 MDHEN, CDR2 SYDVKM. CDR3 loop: CASSRRGRTEAFF. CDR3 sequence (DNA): TGTGCCAGCAGTCGGCGGGGTCGCACTGAAGCTTTCTTT.

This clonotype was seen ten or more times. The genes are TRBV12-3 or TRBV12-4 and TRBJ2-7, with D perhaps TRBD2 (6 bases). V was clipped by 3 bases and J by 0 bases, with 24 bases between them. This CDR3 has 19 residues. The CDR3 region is CASSLNYRRGNRSSYEQYF. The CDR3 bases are TGTGCCAGCAGTTTGAATTACAGGCGGGGAAACCGAAGCTCCTACGAGCAGTACTTC.

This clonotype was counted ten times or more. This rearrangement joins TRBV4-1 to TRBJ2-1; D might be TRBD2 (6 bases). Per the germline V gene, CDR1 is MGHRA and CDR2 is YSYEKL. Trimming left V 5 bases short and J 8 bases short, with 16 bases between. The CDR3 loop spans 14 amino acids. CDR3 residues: CASSKYAGGDEQFF. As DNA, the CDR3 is TGCGCCAGCAGCAAGTATGCCGGAGGGGATGAGCAGTTCTTC.

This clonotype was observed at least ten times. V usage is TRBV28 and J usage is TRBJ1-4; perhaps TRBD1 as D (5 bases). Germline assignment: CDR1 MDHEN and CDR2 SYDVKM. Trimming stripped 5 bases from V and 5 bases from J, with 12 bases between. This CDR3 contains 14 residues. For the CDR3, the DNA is TGTGCCAGCAGTACCGGGACGCGGAATGAAAAACTGTTTTTT. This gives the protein CASSTGTRNEKLFF.

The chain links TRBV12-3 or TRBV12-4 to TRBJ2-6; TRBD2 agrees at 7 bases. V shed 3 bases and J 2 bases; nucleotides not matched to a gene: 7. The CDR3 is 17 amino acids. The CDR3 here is CASSLSLAETGANVLTF. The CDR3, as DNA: TGTGCCAGCAGTTTGAGCCTAGCGGAAACTGGGGCCAACGTCCTGACTTTC.